The rows below give T cell receptor beta chains drawn from one sample of a study of cytomegalovirus exposure and HLA in healthy donors. Here immunoSEQ multiplex PCR was the method, and the copy in TCRdb shows in-frame clones only, minus some. The table lists 130,000 to 150,000 clones, around 72% of them singletons, with around 4.1% in the top ten. Sequencing was performed on PBMCs. The source is a man aged 18-30 years in good health and CMV-seropositive. Each CDR3 is given with its conserved first and last residue. Fields, in order: J gene, V gene, D gene, clone size, CDR3 DNA, CDR3 protein. The D gene is left open where the match is weak. Not every row has a clone size; where given, it reads once, few, many or a size class.

TRBJ1-4 | TRBV4-1 | NA | few | TGCGCCAGCAGCCCCCTACTCAACAGGGTGAATGAAAAACTGTTTTTT | CASSPLLNRVNEKLFF
TRBJ2-5 | TRBV29-1 | NA | NA | TGCAGCGGAGCACAGGGTGAGGAGACCCAGTACTTC | CSGAQGEETQYF
TRBJ1-1 | TRBV18 | NA | NA | TGTGCCAGCTCACTCCGGAGAGACAGAGTCACTGAAGCTTTCTTT | CASSLRRDRVTEAFF
TRBJ2-5 | TRBV25-1 | NA | NA | TGTGCCAGCCAGCCAGGGGTAGGCGTGGGAACTCAAGAGACCCAGTACTTC | CASQPGVGVGTQETQYF
TRBJ2-1 | TRBV6-6 | NA | NA | TGTGCCAGCAGTCCAGGGTCTAGCTCCTACAATGAGCAGTTCTTC | CASSPGSSSYNEQFF
TRBJ1-2 | TRBV15 | TRBD1 | few | TGTGCCACCAGCTTAAGACAGGGGATGGTACATGGCTACACCTTC | CATSLRQGMVHGYTF
TRBJ1-2 | TRBV18 | TRBD1 | NA | TGTGCCAGCTCACACGAGACAGGGGAGGACTATGGCTACACCTTC | CASSHETGEDYGYTF
TRBJ2-1 | TRBV7-9 | TRBD2 | NA | TGTGCCAGCAGCCCACTAGCGGAGCCTTACAATGAGCAGTTCTTC | CASSPLAEPYNEQFF
TRBJ2-1 | TRBV14 | TRBD2 | NA | TGTGCCAGCAGCCACGCTCGACTAGCGGGGGGAAGAAATGAGCAGTTCTTC | CASSHARLAGGRNEQFF
TRBJ1-6 | TRBV19 | NA | NA | TGTGCCAGTAGTATCCGTCAGGGGATGGGATCACCCCTCCACTTT | CASSIRQGMGSPLHF
TRBJ2-5 | TRBV2 | NA | NA | TGTGCCAGCGGACTGCTAAGCGAGACCCAGTACTTC | CASGLLSETQYF
TRBJ2-5 | TRBV7-2 | NA | few | TGTGCCAGCAGCATATGGGACATCTGGGAGACCCAGTACTTC | CASSIWDIWETQYF
TRBJ2-1 | TRBV29-1 | TRBD2 | NA | TGCAGCGTCGGGACTAGCGGGAGCTCTTCCTACAATGAGCAGTTCTTC | CSVGTSGSSSYNEQFF
TRBJ2-1 | TRBV4-3 | NA | NA | TGCGCCAGCAGCCACCCCGGCGGGACTGAGCAGTTCTTC | CASSHPGGTEQFF
TRBJ1-5 | TRBV28 | NA | NA | TGTGCCAGCAGTTTAACGGGTCAGCCCCAGCATTTT | CASSLTGQPQHF
TRBJ1-4 | TRBV19 | NA | NA | TGTGCCAGTAATGGCAGGGGCTTGGTTGAAAAACTGTTTTTT | CASNGRGLVEKLFF
TRBJ2-2 | TRBV19 | TRBD1 | NA | TGTGCCAGTAGTCTTATGACAGGGAGAGGCTCCGGGGAGCTGTTTTTT | CASSLMTGRGSGELFF
TRBJ2-2 | TRBV6-6 | TRBD1 | NA | TGTGCCAGCAATGGCAGGGGGCACACCGGGGAGCTGTTTTTT | CASNGRGHTGELFF
TRBJ1-1 | TRBV13 | NA | NA | TGTGCCAGCAGCTTCATACCAAAGGGACATAGGAACACTGAAGCTTTCTTT | CASSFIPKGHRNTEAFF
TRBJ2-4 | TRBV7-2 | TRBD2 | NA | TGTGCCAGCAGCTCGACTAGCGGGAGTGGGAACATTCAGTACTTC | CASSSTSGSGNIQYF
TRBJ1-3 | TRBV29-1 | NA | NA | TGCAGCGCCTCGTCTGCGGGGGGATTTACTGGAAACACCATATATTTT | CSASSAGGFTGNTIYF
TRBJ2-7 | TRBV28 | TRBD2 | few | TGTGCCAGCAGTCCGGTTGGGCGGGGGAGCTCCTACGAGCAGTACTTC | CASSPVGRGSSYEQYF
TRBJ1-2 | TRBV7-9 | NA | NA | TGTGCCAGCAGCTTATTCGCAGGGATCATTGGCTACACCTTC | CASSLFAGIIGYTF
TRBJ2-3 | TRBV14 | NA | few | TGTGCCAGCAGCCAATGGACTAAGATGACAGATACGCAGTATTTT | CASSQWTKMTDTQYF